This paragraph covers one TCR beta chain sequence. The data were obtained in a study of T cell clones after liver transplantation. This CDR3 has 15 amino acids. V lost 4 bases and J lost 2; bases outside the gene matches: 5. Germline values: CDR1 KGHSH, CDR2 LQKENI. Generated by immunoSEQ multiplex PCR, the TCRdb table keeps only in-frame clones and is missing some. The sample has tens of thousands of clones, 82% seen once. This chain connects TRBV18 to TRBJ2-3; TRBD2 matches 8 bases. The sequence derives from a human patient who received a liver transplant. A share of the T cells may be of graft donor origin. The starting material was CD4+ T cells from blood, obtained 45 to 47 months after liver transplant. The CDR3: CASSLTSGSTDTQYF. The CDR3 bases are TGTGCCAGCTCACTAACTAGCGGATCCACAGATACGCAGTATTTT.